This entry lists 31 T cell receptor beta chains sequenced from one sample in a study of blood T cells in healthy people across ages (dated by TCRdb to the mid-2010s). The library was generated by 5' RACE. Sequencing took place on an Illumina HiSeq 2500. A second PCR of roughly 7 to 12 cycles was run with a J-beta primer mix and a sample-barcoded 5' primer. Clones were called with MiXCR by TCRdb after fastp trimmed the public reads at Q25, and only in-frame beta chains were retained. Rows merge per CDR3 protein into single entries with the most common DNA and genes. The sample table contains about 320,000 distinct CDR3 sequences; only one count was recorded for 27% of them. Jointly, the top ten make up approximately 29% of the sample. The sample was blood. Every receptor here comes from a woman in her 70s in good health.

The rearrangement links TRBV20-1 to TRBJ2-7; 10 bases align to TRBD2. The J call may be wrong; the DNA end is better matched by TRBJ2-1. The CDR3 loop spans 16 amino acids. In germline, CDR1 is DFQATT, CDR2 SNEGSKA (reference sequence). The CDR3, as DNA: TGCAGTGCTCTAACTAGCGGGGATACCTACGGGGATGAGCAGTTCTTC. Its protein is CSALTSGDTYGDEQFF.

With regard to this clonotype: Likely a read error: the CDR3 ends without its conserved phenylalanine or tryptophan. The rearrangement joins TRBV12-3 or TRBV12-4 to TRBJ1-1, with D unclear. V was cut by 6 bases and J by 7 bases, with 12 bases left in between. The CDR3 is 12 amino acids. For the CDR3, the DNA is TGTGCCAGCAGCTTTGCAGCGGGTGAAGCTTTCTCT. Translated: CASSFAAGEAFS.

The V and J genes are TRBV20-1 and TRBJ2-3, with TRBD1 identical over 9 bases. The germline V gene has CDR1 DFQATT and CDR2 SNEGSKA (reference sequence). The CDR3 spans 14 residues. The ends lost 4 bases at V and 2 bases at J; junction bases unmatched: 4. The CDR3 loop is CSATGTGNTDTQYF. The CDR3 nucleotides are TGCAGTGCTACGGGGACAGGGAACACAGATACGCAGTATTTT.

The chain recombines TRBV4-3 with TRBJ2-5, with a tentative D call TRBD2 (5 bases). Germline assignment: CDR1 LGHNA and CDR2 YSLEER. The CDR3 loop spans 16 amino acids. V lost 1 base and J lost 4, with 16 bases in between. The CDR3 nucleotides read TGCGCCAGCAGCCAAGGGACCACTAGAGAGGGAGAGACCCAGTACTTC. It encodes CASSQGTTREGETQYF.

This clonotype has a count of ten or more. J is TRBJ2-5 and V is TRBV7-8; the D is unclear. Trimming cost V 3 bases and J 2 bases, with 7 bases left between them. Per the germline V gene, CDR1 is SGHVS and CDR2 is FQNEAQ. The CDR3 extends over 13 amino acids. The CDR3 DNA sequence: TGTGCCAGCAGCTTGACGGAACAAGAGACCCAGTACTTC. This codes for CASSLTEQETQYF.

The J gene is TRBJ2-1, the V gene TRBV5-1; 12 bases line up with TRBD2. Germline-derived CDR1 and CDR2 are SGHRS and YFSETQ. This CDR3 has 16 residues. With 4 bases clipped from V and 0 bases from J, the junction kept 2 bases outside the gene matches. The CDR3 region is CASSVTSGSSYNEQFF. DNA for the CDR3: TGCGCCAGCAGCGTGACTAGCGGGAGCTCCTACAATGAGCAGTTCTTC.

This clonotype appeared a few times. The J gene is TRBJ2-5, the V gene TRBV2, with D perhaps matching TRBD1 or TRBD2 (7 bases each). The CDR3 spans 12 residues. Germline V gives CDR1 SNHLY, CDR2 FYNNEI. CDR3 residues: CGRGDSQETQYF. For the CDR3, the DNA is TGTGGCCGGGGGGACAGCCAAGAGACCCAGTACTTC. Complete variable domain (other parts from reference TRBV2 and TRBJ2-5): EPEVTQTPSHQVTQMGQEVILRCVPISNHLYFYWYRQILGQKVEFLVSFYNNEISEKSEIFDDQFSVERPDGSNFTLKIRSTKLEDSAMYFCGRGDSQETQYFGPGTRLLVL.

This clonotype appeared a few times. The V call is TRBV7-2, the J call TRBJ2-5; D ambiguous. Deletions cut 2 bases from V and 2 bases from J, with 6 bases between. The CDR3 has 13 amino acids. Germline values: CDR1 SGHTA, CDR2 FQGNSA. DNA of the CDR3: TGTGCCAGCAGCTTATTGCGGCAAGAGACCCAGTACTTC. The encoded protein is CASSLLRQETQYF.

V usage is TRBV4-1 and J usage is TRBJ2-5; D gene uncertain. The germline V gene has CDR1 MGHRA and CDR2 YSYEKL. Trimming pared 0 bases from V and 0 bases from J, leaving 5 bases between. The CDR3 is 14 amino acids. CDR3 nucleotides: TGCGCCAGCAGCCAAGAGACTTACCAAGAGACCCAGTACTTC. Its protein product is CASSQETYQETQYF.

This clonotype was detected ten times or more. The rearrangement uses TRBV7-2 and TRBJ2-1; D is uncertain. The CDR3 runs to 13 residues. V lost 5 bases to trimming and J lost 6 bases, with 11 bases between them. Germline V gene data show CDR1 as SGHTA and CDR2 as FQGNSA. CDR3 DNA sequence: TGTGCCAGCAGCCGGCCCGGGTTCAATGAGCAGTTCTTC. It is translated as CASSRPGFNEQFF.

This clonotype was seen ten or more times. The CDR3 sequence is CASSRTRDSYNEQFF. Written as DNA, the CDR3 is TGTGCCAGCAGTAGAACCCGGGACTCCTACAATGAGCAGTTCTTC. This chain links TRBV6-2 or TRBV6-3 with TRBJ2-1, with D perhaps matching TRBD2 (5 bases). Trimming took off 5 bases at V and 0 bases at J, with 11 bases between the two ends. The CDR3 sequence is 15 residues long. Germline V gene sequence: CDR1 MNHEY, CDR2 SVGEGT.

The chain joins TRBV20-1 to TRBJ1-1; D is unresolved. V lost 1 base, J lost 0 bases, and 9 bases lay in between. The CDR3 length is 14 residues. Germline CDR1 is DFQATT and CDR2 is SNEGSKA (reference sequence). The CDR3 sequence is CSARAGQLNTEAFF. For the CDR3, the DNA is TGCAGTGCTAGAGCTGGGCAGTTGAACACTGAAGCTTTCTTT.

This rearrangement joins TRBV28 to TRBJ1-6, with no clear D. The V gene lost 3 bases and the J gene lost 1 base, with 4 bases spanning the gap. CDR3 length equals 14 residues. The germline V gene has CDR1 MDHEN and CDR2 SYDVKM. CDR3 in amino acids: CASSFGSYNSPLHF. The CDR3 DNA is TGTGCCAGCAGTTTTGGGTCCTATAATTCACCCCTCCACTTT.

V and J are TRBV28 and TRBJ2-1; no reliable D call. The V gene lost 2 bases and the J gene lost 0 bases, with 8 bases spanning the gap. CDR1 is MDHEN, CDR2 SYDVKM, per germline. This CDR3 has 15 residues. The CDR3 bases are TGTGCCAGCAGTTTAGAATTTGACTCCTACAATGAGCAGTTCTTC. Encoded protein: CASSLEFDSYNEQFF. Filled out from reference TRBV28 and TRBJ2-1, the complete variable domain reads DVKVTQSSRYLVKRTGEKVFLECVQDMDHENMFWYRQDPGLGLRLIYFSYDVKMKEKGDIPEGYSVSREKKERFSLILESASTNQTSMYLCASSLEFDSYNEQFFGPGTRLTVL.

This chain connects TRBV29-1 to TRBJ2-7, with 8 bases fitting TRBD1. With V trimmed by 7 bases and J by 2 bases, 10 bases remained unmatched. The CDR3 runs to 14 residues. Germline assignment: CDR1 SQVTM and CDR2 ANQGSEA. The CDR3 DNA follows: TGCAGCGCTATGGGGACAGGCGCAACCTACGAGCAGTACTTC. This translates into CSAMGTGATYEQYF.

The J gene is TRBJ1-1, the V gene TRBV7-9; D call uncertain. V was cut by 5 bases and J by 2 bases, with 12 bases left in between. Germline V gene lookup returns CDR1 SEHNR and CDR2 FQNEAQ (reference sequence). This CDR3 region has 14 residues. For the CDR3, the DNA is TGTGCCAGCAGCGGGGATAAGGCTAACACTGAAGCTTTCTTT. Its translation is CASSGDKANTEAFF.

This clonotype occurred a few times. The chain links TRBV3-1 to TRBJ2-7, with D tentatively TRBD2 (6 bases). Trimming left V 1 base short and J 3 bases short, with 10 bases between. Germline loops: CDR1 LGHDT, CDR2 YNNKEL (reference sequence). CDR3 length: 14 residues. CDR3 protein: CASSQASALYEQYF. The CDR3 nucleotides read TGTGCCAGCAGCCAAGCTAGCGCCCTCTACGAGCAGTACTTC.

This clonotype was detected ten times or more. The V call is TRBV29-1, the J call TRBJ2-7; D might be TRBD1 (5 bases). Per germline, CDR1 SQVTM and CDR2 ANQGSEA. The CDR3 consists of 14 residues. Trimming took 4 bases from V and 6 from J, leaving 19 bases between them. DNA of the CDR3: TGCAGCGTTGCATATGGGGCTTACGGCTTCGAGCAGTACTTC. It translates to CSVAYGAYGFEQYF.

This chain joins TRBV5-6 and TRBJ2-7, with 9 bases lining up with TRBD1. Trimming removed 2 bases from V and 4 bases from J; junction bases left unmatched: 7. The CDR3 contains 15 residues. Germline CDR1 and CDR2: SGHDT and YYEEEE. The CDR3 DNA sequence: TGTGCCAGCAGCTTCCCCGGGACAGGGTCATACGAGCAGTACTTC. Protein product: CASSFPGTGSYEQYF.

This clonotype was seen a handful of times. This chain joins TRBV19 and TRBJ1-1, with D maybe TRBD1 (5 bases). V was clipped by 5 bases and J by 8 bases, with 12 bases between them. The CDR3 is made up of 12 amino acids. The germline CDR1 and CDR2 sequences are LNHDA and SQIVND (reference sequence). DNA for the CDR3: TGTGCCAGTAGTGCCCGTGGGGGAGAAGCTTTCTTT. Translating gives CASSARGGEAFF.

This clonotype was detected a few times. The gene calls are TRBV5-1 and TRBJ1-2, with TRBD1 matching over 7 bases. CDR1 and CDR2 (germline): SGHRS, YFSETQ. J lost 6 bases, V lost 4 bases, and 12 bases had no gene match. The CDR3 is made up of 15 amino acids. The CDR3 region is CASSPRQGGLDGYTF. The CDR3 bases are TGCGCCAGCAGCCCCCGACAGGGAGGATTGGATGGCTACACCTTC. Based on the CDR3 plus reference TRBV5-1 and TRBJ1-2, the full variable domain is KAGVTQTPRYLIKTRGQQVTLSCSPISGHRSVSWYQQTPGQGLQFLFEYFSETQRNKGNFPGRFSGRQFSNSRSEMNVSTLELGDSALYLCASSPRQGGLDGYTFGSGTRLTVV.

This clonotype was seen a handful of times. In nucleotides, the CDR3 is TGTGCCATCAGTGGAGGGCATGGCTACACCTTC. Translation gives CAISGGHGYTF. V usage is TRBV10-3 and J usage is TRBJ1-2; D is uncertain. Germline V gene sequence: CDR1 ENHRY, CDR2 SYGVKD. This CDR3 spans 11 amino acids. Between the trimmed V and J ends, which lost 4 bases and 6 bases, there was a span of 6 bases.

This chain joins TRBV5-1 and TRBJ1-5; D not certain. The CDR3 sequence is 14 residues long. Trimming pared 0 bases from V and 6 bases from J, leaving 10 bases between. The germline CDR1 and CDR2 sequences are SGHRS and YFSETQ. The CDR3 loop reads CASSLGGWSQPQHF. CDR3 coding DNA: TGCGCCAGCAGCTTGGGCGGTTGGAGTCAGCCCCAGCATTTT.

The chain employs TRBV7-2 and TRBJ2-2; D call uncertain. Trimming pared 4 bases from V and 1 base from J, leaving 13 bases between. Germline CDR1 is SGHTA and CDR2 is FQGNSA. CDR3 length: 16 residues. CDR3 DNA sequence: TGTGCCAGCAGCTCTTACTCGACCAGGAACACCGGGGAGCTGTTTTTT. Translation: CASSSYSTRNTGELFF.

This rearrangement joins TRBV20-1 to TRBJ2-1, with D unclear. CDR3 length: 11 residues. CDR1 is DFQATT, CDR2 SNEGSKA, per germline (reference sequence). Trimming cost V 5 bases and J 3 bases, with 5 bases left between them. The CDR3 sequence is CSARVYNEQFF. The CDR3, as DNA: TGCAGTGCTCGGGTCTACAATGAGCAGTTCTTC.

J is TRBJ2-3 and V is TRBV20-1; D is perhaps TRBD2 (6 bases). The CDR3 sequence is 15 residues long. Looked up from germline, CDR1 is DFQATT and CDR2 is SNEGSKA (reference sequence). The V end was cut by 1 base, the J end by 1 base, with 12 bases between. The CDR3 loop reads CSARGPTGGTDTQYF. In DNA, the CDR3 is TGCAGTGCTAGAGGACCAACGGGGGGCACAGATACGCAGTATTTT.

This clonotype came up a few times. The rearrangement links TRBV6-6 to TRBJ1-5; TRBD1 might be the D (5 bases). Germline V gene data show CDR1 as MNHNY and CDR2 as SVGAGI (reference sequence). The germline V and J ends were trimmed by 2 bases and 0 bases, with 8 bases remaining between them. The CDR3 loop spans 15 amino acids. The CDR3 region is CASSYGGNSNQPQHF. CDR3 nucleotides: TGTGCCAGCAGTTACGGGGGAAATAGCAATCAGCCCCAGCATTTT.

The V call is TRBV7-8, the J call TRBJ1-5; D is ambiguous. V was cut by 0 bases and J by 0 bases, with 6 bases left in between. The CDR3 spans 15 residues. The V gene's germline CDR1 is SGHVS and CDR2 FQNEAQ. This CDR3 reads CASSLAEYSNQPQHF. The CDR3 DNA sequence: TGTGCCAGCAGCTTAGCCGAGTATAGCAATCAGCCCCAGCATTTT.

CDR3 protein: CASRPAGASYEQYF. CDR3 nucleotides: TGTGCCAGCAGACCCGCAGGGGCCTCCTACGAGCAGTACTTC. The chain employs TRBV6-5 and TRBJ2-7, with TRBD1 as a possible D gene (6 bases). CDR3 length: 14 amino acids. CDR1 is MNHEY, CDR2 SVGAGI, per germline. With 6 bases removed from V and 0 bases from J, the gap between germline ends came to 12 bases.

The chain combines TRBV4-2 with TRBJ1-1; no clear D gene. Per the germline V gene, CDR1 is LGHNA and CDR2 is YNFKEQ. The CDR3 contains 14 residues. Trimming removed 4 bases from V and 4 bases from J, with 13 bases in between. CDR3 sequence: CASSLPLEGTEAFF. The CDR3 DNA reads TGTGCCAGCAGCCTCCCCTTGGAAGGCACTGAAGCTTTCTTT.

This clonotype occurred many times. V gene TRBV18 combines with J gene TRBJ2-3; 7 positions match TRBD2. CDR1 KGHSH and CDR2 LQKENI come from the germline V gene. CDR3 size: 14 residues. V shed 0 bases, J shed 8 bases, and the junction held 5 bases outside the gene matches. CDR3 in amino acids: CASSPPSGIGTQYF. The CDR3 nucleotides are TGTGCCAGCTCACCACCGAGCGGGATTGGTACGCAGTATTTT.